What follows is one TCR beta chain and its context. Trimming cost V 4 bases and J 7 bases, with 13 bases left between them. There are 13 residues in the CDR3. This sample was included in a study of blood T cell repertoires in COVID-19. Data came from immunoSEQ multiplex PCR; TCRdb stores just in-frame clones and leaves some out. This table holds about 400,000 clones, roughly 88% found once. The specimen sequenced was peripheral blood. J is TRBJ1-2 and V is TRBV12-3 or TRBV12-4, with a tentative D call TRBD1 (6 bases). The origin of this receptor is a woman in her 30s with active or convalescent COVID-19. CDR3 coding DNA: TGTGCCAGCAGTTCACAGGGTTATGGTGGCTACACCTTC. Translation gives CASSSQGYGGYTF.